These 8 T cell receptor beta chains originate from one sample sequenced in a study of blood T cell repertoires in COVID-19. Clones were sequenced by immunoSEQ multiplex PCR, and TCRdb holds only the in-frame ones, with some missing. The sample holds approximately 92,000 clones, 81% seen once. Sequences were obtained from peripheral blood. Every receptor here comes from a man aged 55-75 years with acute or convalescent COVID-19.

The chain recombines TRBV7-2 with TRBJ1-2; D ambiguous. V lost 1 base and J 2 bases, leaving 8 bases between the germline ends. This CDR3 comprises 14 residues. Germline V gene data show CDR1 as SGHTA and CDR2 as FQGNSA. This chain's CDR3 is CASSLDSVNYGYTF. The CDR3, as DNA: TGTGCCAGCAGCTTAGACAGTGTAAACTATGGCTACACCTTC.

The J gene is TRBJ1-1, the V gene TRBV5-4; 7 bases match TRBD1. Germline CDR1 reads SGHNT; CDR2 reads YYREEE (reference sequence). The CDR3 consists of 16 residues. The V segment lost 0 bases and the J segment 4 bases; nucleotides outside the gene matches: 9. The CDR3 loop reads CASSLGSGGMFTEAFF. In DNA form, the CDR3 reads TGTGCCAGCAGCTTGGGCTCAGGGGGTATGTTCACTGAAGCTTTCTTT.

This clone has just one count. J is TRBJ1-1 and V is TRBV6-2 or TRBV6-3, with D possibly TRBD1 on 5 matching bases. The CDR3 totals 15 residues. The germline CDR1 and CDR2 sequences are MNHEY and SVGEGT. V gave up 2 bases and J gave up 6 bases, with 16 bases separating them. As DNA, the CDR3 is TGTGCCAGCAGTTACCCTTTCGGCGAGACAGCTGAAGCTTTCTTT. The encoded protein is CASSYPFGETAEAFF.

This chain connects TRBV7-2 to TRBJ1-2; no firm D call. The CDR3 contains 13 residues. CDR1 SGHTA and CDR2 FQGNSA come from the germline V gene. Trimming took off 1 base at V and 4 bases at J, with 7 bases between the two ends. The CDR3 DNA is TGTGCCAGCAGCTTAGACAGACGCTATGGCTACACCTTC. Its translation: CASSLDRRYGYTF.

This chain's CDR3 is CASSRYELGTEAFF. The CDR3 region has the DNA TGTGCCAGCAGCCGTTACGAGCTTGGGACAGAAGCTTTCTTT. The chain combines TRBV3-1 (or the pseudogene TRBV3-2) with TRBJ1-1; D is possibly TRBD1 (6 bases). V lost 4 bases and J 8 bases, leaving 17 bases between the germline ends. The length of the CDR3 is 14 residues. In germline, CDR1 is LGHDT, CDR2 YNNKEL (reference sequence).

This clone appeared a few times. The chain uses TRBV3-1 (or the pseudogene TRBV3-2) and TRBJ1-3; D might be TRBD1 (6 bases). This CDR3 contains 15 residues. CDR1 LGHDT and CDR2 YNNKEL come from the germline V gene (reference sequence). The V gene lost 8 bases and the J gene lost 6 bases, with 20 bases spanning the gap. CDR3 protein: CASSGGANAPNTIYF. In DNA, the CDR3 is TGTGCCAGCTCTGGGGGGGCGAATGCCCCAAACACCATATATTTT.

This chain links TRBV29-1 with TRBJ2-3, with 8 bases identical to TRBD2. The CDR3 runs 18 residues. Germline-derived CDR1 and CDR2 are SQVTM and ANQGSEA. Unmatched junction bases numbered 20, after V lost 5 bases and J lost 4 bases. The CDR3 nucleotides are TGCAGCGTTCCACCGGGGGGACTAGTACCAATGATTTCAGATACGCAGTATTTT. This translates into CSVPPGGLVPMISDTQYF.

By share, this clone ranks as medium-sized. This sequence joins TRBV24-1 and TRBJ2-5, with 7 bases fitting TRBD2. CDR3 length: 12 residues. CDR1 and CDR2 (germline): KGHDR, SFDVKD. The V gene end was trimmed by 3 bases and the J gene end by 9 bases; junction bases not matched to a gene: 3. The CDR3 sequence: CATSDQGLAQYF. The CDR3 coding sequence is TGTGCCACCAGTGATCAAGGACTAGCCCAGTACTTC.